This T cell receptor beta chain was recorded in a study of shared clonotypes between healthy human individuals. Original processing notes: ImmunoSEQ junction-only sequences lacked quality scores, so their filtering differed. TCRdb's copy holds only in-frame clones and misses some; the assay was immunoSEQ multiplex PCR. V and J calls and clone size are as listed in that table; D and trimming were resolved from the DNA. The data hold some 2,000,000 clones, with roughly 94% observed a single time. The CDR3 is made up of 15 amino acids. Germline V lookup: CDR1 SNHLY, CDR2 FYNNEI. Trimming took 8 bases from V and 3 from J; bases not matched to a gene: 11. Memory CD4+ cells were the fraction left after CD45RA+ naive selection.

The sequencing sample was made of naive CD4+ T cells sorted from blood. As to subset: CD45RA+ positively selected. The chain couples TRBV2 to TRBJ1-1; the match to TRBD1 covers 8 bases. This clonotype originated in a man aged 18 to 29 in good health. In DNA, the CDR3 is TGTGCCAGCTCCCGACAGGGGAGGTGGGACACTGAAGCTTTCTTT. This sequence encodes CASSRQGRWDTEAFF.